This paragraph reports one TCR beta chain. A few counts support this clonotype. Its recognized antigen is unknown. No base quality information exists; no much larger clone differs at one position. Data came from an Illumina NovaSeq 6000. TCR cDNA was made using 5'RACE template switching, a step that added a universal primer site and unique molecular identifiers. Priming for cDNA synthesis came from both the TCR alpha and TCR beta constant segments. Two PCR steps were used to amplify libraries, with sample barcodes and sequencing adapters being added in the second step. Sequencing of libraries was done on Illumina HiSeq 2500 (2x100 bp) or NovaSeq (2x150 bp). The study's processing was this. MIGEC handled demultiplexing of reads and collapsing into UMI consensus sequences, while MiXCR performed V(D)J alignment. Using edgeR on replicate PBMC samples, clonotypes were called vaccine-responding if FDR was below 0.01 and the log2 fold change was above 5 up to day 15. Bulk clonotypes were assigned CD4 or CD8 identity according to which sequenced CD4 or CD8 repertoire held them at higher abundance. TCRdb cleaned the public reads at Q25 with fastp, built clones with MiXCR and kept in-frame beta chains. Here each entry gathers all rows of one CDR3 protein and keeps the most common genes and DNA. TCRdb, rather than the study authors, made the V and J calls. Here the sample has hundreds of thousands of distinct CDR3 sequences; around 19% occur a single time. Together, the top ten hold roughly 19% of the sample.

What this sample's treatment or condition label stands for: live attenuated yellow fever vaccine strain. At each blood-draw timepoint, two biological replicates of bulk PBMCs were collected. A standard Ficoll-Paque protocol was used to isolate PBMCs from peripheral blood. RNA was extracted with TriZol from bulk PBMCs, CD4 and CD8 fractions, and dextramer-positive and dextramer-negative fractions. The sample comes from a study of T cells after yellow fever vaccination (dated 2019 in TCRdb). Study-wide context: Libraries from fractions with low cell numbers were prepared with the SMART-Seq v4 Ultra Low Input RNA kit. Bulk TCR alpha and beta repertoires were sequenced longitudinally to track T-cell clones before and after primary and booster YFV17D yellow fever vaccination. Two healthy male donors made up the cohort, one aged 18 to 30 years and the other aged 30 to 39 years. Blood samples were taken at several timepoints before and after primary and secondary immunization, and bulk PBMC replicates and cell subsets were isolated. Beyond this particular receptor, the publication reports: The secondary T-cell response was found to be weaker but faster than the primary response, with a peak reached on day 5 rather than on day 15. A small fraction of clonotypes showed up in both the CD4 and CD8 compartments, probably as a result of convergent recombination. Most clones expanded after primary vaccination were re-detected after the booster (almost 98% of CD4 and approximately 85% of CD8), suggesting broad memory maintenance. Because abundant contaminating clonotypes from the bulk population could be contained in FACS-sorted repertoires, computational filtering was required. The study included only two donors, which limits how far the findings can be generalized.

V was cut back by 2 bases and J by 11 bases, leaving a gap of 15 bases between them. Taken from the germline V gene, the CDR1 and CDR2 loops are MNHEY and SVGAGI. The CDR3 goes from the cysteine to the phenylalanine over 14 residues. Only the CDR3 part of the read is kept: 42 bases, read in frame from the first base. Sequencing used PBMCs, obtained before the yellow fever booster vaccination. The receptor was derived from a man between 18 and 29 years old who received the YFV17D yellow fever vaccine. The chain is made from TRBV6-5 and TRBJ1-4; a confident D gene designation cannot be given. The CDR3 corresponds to CASSYDAASGKLFF. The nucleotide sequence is TGTGCCAGCAGTTACGATGCCGCTTCGGGGAAACTGTTTTTT.